The clone carrying this T cell receptor (beta chain) was found many times. V dropped 8 bases and J dropped 3 bases, with 16 bases sitting between them. The V gene's germline CDR1 is MDHEN and CDR2 SYDVKM. The CDR3 totals 14 residues. Unique molecular identifiers tagged the TCRbeta library. Via MiXCR, TCRdb re-called the PCR reads, giving one row per CDR3 protein. The data hold 150,000 to 250,000 distinct CDR3 sequences, with roughly 14% observed a single time. The data are from a study of T-cell reconstitution after alpha-beta-depleted transplantation in children. The sample was PBMCs from the stem cell graft donor, taken from the stem cell graft. This TCR derives from a human donor who donated a stem cell graft to a child with acute lymphoblastic leukemia. The chain combines TRBV28 with TRBJ1-2; tentative D call: TRBD1 (5 bases). The chain's CDR3 is CASQRGRVDYGYTF. The CDR3 nucleotides are TGTGCCAGCCAGAGGGGCAGGGTGGACTATGGCTACACCTTC.